This TCR beta chain was sequenced during a study of cytomegalovirus exposure and HLA in healthy donors. Turning to this clone: Its specificity is unknown.

The CDR3 has 12 amino acids. The V end was cut by 8 bases, the J end by 9 bases, with 14 bases between. The germline CDR1 and CDR2 sequences are SNHLY and FYNNEI. The PCR made use of 60 Vbeta and 13 Jbeta primers. TCRdb's copy holds only in-frame clones and misses some; the assay was immunoSEQ multiplex PCR. The sample has around 300,000 clones, around 65% seen once. Study-wide results and limits: HLA alleles were associated with around 17,000 TCR beta sequences in a later analysis at 0.05 false discovery rate. Accounts indicate the classifier identified cytomegalovirus status with strong specificity and sensitivity.

This TCR was recovered from a female donor in good health and CMV-seronegative. Sequencing input: PBMCs. The rearrangement joins TRBV2 to TRBJ2-4; D gene unclear. CDR3 sequence reads: CASYGSDGIQYF. The CDR3 bases are TGTGCCAGCTACGGGTCAGACGGCATTCAGTACTTC.